The sequence of this TCR beta chain was determined in a study of blood T cells in healthy people across ages. General study points: Higher diversity, along with more naive CD4+ cells, distinguished long-lived donors from aged donors.

CDR1 and CDR2 from the germline V gene are SGHTA and FQGNSA. The CDR3 has 14 residues. A remark on this clonotype: Antigen specificity is unknown. Relative to the germline gene, one junction end is altered; a read error may explain this.

For the second PCR, which ran for about 6 to 12 cycles, a sample-barcoded 5' primer and a J-beta primer mix were used. The yield of each sample was at least 3 million CDR3-containing paired-end reads. TCRdb re-called the 5' RACE reads through MiXCR, storing one row per CDR3 protein. The data show 700,000 to 850,000 distinct CDR3 sequences, with 35% to 40% seen just once and 13% held by the top ten. Sequenced input: blood. The chain recombines TRBV7-2 with TRBJ1-2; 8 bases match TRBD1. This sequence originates from a man in his late teens or twenties in good health. The CDR3 sequence is CAGSLADRGYGYTF. The DNA for the CDR3 is TGTGCCGGCAGCTTAGCCGACAGGGGCTATGGCTACACCTTC.